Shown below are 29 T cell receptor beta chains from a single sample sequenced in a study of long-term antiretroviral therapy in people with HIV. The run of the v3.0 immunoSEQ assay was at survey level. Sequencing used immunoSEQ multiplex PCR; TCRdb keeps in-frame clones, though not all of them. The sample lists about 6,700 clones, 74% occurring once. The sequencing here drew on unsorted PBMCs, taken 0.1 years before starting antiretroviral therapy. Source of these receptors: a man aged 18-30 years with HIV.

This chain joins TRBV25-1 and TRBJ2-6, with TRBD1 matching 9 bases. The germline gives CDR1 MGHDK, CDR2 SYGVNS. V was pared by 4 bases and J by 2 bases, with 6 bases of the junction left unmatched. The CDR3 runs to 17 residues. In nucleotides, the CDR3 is TGTGCCAGCAGTGCGGGGACAGGGACTACTGGGGCCAACGTCCTGACTTTC. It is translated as CASSAGTGTTGANVLTF.

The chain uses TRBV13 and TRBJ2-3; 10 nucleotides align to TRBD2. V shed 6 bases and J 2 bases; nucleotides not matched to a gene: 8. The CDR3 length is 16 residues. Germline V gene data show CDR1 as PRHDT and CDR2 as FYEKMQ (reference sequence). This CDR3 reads CASSFASGGLTDTQYF. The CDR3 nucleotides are TGTGCCAGCAGTTTCGCTAGCGGGGGCCTCACAGATACGCAGTATTTT.

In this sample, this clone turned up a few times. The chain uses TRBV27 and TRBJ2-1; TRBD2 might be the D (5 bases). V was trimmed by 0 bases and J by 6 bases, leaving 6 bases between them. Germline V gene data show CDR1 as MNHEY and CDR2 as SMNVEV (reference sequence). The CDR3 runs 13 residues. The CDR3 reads CASSLSDSNEQFF. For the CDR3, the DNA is TGTGCCAGCAGTTTATCGGACTCCAATGAGCAGTTCTTC.

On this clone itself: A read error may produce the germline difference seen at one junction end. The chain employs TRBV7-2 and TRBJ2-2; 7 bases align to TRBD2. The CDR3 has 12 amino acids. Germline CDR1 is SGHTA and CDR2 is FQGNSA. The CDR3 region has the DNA TGTGCCCGCAGGGAGGGGACCGGGGAGCTGTTTTTT. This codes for CARREGTGELFF.

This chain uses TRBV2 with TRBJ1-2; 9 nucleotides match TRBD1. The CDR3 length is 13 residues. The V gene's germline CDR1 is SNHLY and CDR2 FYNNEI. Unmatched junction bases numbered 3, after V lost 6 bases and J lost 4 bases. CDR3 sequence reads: CASRDRGPYGYTF. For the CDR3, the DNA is TGTGCCAGCAGGGACAGGGGTCCCTATGGCTACACCTTC.

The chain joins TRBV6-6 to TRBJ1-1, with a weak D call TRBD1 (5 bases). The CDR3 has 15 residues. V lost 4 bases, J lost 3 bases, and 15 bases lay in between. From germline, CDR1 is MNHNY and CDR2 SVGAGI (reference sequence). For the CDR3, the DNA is TGTGCCAGCAGTTGGGGGAACAGGATGGACACTGAAGCTTTCTTT. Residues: CASSWGNRMDTEAFF.

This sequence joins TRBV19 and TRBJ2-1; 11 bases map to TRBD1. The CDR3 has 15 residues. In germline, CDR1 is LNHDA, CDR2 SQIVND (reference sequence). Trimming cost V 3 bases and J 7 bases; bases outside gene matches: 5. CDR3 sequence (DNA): TGTGCCAGTAGTATCCGGACAGGGGGCTTTAATGAGCAGTTCTTC. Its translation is CASSIRTGGFNEQFF.

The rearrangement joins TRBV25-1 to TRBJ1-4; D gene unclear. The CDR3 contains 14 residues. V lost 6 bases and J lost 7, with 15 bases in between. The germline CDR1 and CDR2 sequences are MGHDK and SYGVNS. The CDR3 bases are TGTGCCAGCAGCCCCACTACACCGGGTGAAAAACTGTTTTTT. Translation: CASSPTTPGEKLFF. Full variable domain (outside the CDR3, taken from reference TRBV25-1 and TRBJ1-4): EADIYQTPRYLVIGTGKKITLECSQTMGHDKMYWYQQDPGMELHLIHYSYGVNSTEKGDLSSESTVSRIRTEHFPLTLESARPSHTSQYLCASSPTTPGEKLFFGSGTQLSVL.

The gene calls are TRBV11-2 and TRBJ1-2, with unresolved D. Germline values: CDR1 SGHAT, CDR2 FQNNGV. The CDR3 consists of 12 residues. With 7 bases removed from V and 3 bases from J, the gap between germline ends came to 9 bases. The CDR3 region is CASTGVDYGYTF. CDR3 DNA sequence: TGTGCCAGCACCGGGGTAGACTATGGCTACACCTTC.

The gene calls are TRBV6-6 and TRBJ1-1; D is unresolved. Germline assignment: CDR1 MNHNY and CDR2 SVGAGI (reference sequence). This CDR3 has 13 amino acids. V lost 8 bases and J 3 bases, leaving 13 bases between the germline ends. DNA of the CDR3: TGTGCCAGCTCCCTGGCTCTCGACACTGAAGCTTTCTTT. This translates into CASSLALDTEAFF.

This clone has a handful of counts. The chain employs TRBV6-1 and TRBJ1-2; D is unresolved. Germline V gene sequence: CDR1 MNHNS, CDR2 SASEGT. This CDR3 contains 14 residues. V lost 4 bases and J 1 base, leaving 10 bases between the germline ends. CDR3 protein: CASSARADNYGYTF. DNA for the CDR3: TGTGCCAGCAGTGCGAGAGCTGATAACTATGGCTACACCTTC.

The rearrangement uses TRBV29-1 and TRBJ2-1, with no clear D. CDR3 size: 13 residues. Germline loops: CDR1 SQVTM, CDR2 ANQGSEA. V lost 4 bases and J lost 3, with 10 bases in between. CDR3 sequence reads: CSVGETSYNEQFF. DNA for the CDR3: TGCAGCGTTGGAGAGACAAGCTACAATGAGCAGTTCTTC.

This CDR3 reads CASSQDQRGPTNEKLFF. DNA of the CDR3: TGCGCCAGCAGCCAAGATCAACGGGGGCCAACTAATGAAAAACTGTTTTTT. The J gene is TRBJ1-4, the V gene TRBV4-1; a possible D gene is TRBD1 (6 bases). The germline CDR1 and CDR2 sequences are MGHRA and YSYEKL. The V and J ends lost 0 bases and 0 bases respectively, with 11 bases between them. This CDR3 comprises 17 residues.

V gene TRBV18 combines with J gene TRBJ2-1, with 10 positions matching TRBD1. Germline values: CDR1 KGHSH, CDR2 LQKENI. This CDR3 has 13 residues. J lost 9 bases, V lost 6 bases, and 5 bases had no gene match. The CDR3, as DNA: TGTGCCAGCTCGACCGGGACAGGGGCTGAGCAGTTCTTC. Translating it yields CASSTGTGAEQFF.

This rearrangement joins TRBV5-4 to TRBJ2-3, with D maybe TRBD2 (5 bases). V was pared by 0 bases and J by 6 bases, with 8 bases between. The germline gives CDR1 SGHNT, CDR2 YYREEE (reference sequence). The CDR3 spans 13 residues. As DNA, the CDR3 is TGTGCCAGCAGCTTGGAACCGGGGGATACGCAGTATTTT. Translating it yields CASSLEPGDTQYF.

CDR3 region: CASSSLLNTEAFF. The CDR3 DNA follows: TGCGCCAGCAGCTCGCTCTTGAACACTGAAGCTTTCTTT. The chain uses TRBV5-1 and TRBJ1-1; D unresolved. CDR3 size: 13 residues. V lost 3 bases to trimming and J lost 0 bases, with 6 bases between them. Germline-derived CDR1 and CDR2 are SGHRS and YFSETQ.

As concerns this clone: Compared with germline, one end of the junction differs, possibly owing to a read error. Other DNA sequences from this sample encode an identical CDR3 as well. DNA for the CDR3: TGCGCCAGCAGCTTAGCGGTATCGGGGTCTGGGGCCAACGTCCTGACTTTC. This codes for CASSLAVSGSGANVLTF. The chain joins TRBV7-9 to TRBJ2-6, with D possibly TRBD2 on 6 matching bases. The CDR3 length is 17 residues. Germline V gene data show CDR1 as SEHNR and CDR2 as FQNEAQ (reference sequence).

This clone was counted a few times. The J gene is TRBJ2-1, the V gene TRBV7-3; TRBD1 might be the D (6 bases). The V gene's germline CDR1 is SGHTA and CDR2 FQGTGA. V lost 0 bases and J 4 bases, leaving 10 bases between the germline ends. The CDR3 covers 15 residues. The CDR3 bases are TGTGCCAGCAGCTTAACCAGGACAGTTTACAATGAGCAGTTCTTC. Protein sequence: CASSLTRTVYNEQFF.

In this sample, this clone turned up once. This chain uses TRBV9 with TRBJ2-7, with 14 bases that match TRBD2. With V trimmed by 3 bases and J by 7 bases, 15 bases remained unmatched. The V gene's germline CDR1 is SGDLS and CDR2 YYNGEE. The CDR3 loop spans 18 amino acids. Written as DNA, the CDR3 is TGTGCCAGCAGCGCCGTGGGGGGACTAGCGGGGGAAACACCAGAGCAGTACTTC. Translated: CASSAVGGLAGETPEQYF.

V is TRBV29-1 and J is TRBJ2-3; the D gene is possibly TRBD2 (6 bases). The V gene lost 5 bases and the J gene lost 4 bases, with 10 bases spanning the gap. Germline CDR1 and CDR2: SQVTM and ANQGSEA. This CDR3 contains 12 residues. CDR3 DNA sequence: TGCAGCGTTTTCGGGGGTGCAGATACGCAGTATTTT. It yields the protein CSVFGGADTQYF.

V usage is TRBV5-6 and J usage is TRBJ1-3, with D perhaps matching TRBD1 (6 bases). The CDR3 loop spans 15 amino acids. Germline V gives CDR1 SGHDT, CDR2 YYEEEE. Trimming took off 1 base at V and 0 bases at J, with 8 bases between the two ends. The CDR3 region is CASSLLTGSGNTIYF. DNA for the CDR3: TGTGCCAGCAGCTTGCTGACAGGCTCTGGAAACACCATATATTTT. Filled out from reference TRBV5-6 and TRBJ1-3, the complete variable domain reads DAGVTQSPTHLIKTRGQQVTLRCSPKSGHDTVSWYQQALGQGPQFIFQYYEEEERQRGNFPDRFSGHQFPNYSSELNVNALLLGDSALYLCASSLLTGSGNTIYFGEGSWLTVV.

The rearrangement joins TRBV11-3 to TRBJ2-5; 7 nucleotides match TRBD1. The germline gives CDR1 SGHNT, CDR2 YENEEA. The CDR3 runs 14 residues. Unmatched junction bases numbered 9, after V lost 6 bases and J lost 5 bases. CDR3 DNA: TGTGCCAGCAGACGGGACAGTCTAAGGGAGACCCAGTACTTC. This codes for CASRRDSLRETQYF. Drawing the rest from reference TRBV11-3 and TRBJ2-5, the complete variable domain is EAGVVQSPRYKIIEKKQPVAFWCNPISGHNTLYWYLQNLGQGPELLIRYENEEAVDDSQLPKDRFSAERLKGVDSTLKIQPAELGDSAVYLCASRRDSLRETQYFGPGTRLLVL.

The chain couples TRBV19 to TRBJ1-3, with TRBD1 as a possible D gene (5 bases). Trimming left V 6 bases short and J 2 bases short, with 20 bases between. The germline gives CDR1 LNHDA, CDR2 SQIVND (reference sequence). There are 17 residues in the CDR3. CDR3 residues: CASRLRDAGDTGNTIYF. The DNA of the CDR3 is TGTGCCAGTAGGCTCAGGGACGCTGGCGACACTGGAAACACCATATATTTT.

CDR3 DNA: TGTGCCAGCAGCTTAACGGGACAGGGCTCCTACAATGAGCAGTTCTTC. This gives the protein CASSLTGQGSYNEQFF. This chain connects TRBV7-3 to TRBJ2-1; 9 bases are shared with TRBD1. Trimming cost V 0 bases and J 0 bases; bases outside gene matches: 0. This CDR3 region has 16 residues. Germline CDR1 and CDR2: SGHTA and FQGTGA.

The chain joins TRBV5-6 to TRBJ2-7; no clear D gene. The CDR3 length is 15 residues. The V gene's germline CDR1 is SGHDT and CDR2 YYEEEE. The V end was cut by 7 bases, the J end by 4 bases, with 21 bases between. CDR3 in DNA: TGTGCCAGCCATAGAGGACCGGACCCAATATACGAGCAGTACGTC. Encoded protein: CASHRGPDPIYEQYV.

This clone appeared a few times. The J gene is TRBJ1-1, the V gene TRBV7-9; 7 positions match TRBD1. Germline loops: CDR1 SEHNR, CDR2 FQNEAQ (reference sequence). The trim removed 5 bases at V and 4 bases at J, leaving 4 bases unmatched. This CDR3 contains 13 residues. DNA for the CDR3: TGTGCCAGCAGCCAGACAGGGTCCACTGAAGCTTTCTTT. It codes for CASSQTGSTEAFF.

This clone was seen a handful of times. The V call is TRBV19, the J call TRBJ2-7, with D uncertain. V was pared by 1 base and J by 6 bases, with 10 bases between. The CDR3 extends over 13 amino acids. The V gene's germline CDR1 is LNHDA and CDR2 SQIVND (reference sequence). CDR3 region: CASSIGPGTEQYV. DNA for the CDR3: TGTGCCAGTAGTATAGGCCCCGGCACCGAGCAGTACGTC.

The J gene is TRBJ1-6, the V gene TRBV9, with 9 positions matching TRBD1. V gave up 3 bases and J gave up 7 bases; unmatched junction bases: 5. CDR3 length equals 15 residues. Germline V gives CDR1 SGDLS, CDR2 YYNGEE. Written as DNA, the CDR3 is TGTGCCAGCAGCGGATCCGGGACAGGGAATTCACCCCTCCACTTT. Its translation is CASSGSGTGNSPLHF.

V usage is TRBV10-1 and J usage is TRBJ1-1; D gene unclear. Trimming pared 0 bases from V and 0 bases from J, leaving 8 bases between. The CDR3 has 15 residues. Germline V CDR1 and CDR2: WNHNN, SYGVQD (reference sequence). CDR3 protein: CASSESYNMNTEAFF. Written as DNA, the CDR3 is TGCGCCAGCAGTGAGTCCTACAACATGAACACTGAAGCTTTCTTT.